These T cell receptor beta chains were read from a single sample in a study of blood T cell repertoires in COVID-19. The protocol was immunoSEQ multiplex PCR, while the TCRdb copy is restricted to in-frame clones and leaves out a portion. The sample includes about 160,000 clones, about nine tenths of them seen just once. Sequenced: peripheral blood. These receptors all come from a man aged 25-45 years with COVID-19, enrolled during active disease. CDR3s include the opening cysteine and the closing phenylalanine or tryptophan. D genes are given only for firm matches.

D,V,J,CDR3,DNA
NA,TRBV6-5,TRBJ1-1,CASSTEMLRHSLF,TGTGCCAGCAGTACTGAAATGCTAAGGCACAGTCTTTTT
TRBD1,TRBV6-1,TRBJ1-2,CASSDFGTGYGYTF,TGTGCCAGCAGTGATTTCGGGACAGGGTATGGCTACACCTTC
TRBD1,TRBV23-1,TRBJ2-6,CASSQGQGAHYGANVLTF,TGCGCCAGCAGTCAAGGACAGGGGGCACACTACGGGGCCAACGTCCTGACTTTC
NA,TRBV7-9,TRBJ1-2,CASSFAQQGINYGYTF,TGTGCCAGCAGCTTCGCACAGCAGGGCATTAACTATGGCTACACCTTC
TRBD1,TRBV19,TRBJ1-4,CATRDRGFEKLFF,TGTGCCACCCGGGACAGGGGTTTTGAAAAACTGTTTTTT
TRBD1,TRBV27,TRBJ2-7,CASRDPGQVYEQYF,TGTGCCAGCAGGGACCCGGGACAGGTATACGAGCAGTACTTC
NA,TRBV25-1,TRBJ1-1,CASSEMGATEAFF,TGTGCCAGCAGTGAAATGGGAGCGACTGAAGCTTTCTTT
NA,TRBV28,TRBJ2-4,CASSLWQGGKNIQYF,TGTGCCAGCAGTTTATGGCAGGGAGGCAAAAACATTCAGTACTTC
NA,TRBV27,TRBJ1-1,CRSAGGLNTEAFF,TGTCGGTCGGCCGGGGGGTTGAACACTGAAGCTTTCTTT
TRBD1,TRBV18,TRBJ1-5,CASSLRGTDQPQHF,TGTGCCAGCTCACTCAGGGGGACGGATCAGCCCCAGCATTTT
NA,TRBV21-1,TRBJ2-1,CASSKIIRGQGRGENEQFF,TGTGCCAGCAGCAAAATTATCAGGGGACAGGGAAGGGGTGAAAATGAGCAGTTCTTC
TRBD1,TRBV6-5,TRBJ1-1,CASSYTGTVNTEAFF,TGTGCCAGCAGTTACACCGGGACAGTCAACACTGAAGCTTTCTTT
NA,TRBV24-1,TRBJ1-3,CATSDARGNTIYF,TGTGCCACCAGTGACGCCAGGGGAAACACCATATATTTT
TRBD1,TRBV29-1,TRBJ2-3,CSVAGTDYTDTQYF,TGCAGCGTTGCCGGGACAGACTACACAGATACGCAGTATTTT
NA,TRBV27,TRBJ2-3,CASSTNPDTQYF,TGTGCCAGCAGTACTAACCCAGATACGCAGTATTTT
NA,TRBV4-1,TRBJ1-6,CASSQDGGRADSPLHF,TGCGCCAGCAGCCAAGACGGGGGGCGAGCGGATTCACCCCTCCACTTT
TRBD2,TRBV9,TRBJ2-1,CASSAPGLAVNEQFF,TGTGCCAGCAGCGCGCCGGGACTAGCGGTCAATGAGCAGTTCTTC
TRBD1,TRBV5-4,TRBJ1-1,CASSRQGGTEAFF,TGTGCCAGCAGCCGACAGGGGGGGACTGAAGCTTTCTTT
TRBD2,TRBV7-2,TRBJ2-5,CASSLSRLAGRQTQYF,TGTGCCAGCAGCTTAAGCCGGCTAGCGGGACGTCAGACCCAGTACTTC
NA,TRBV6-4,TRBJ1-3,CASSDSWNTIYF,TGTGCCAGCAGTGACAGCTGGAACACCATATATTTT